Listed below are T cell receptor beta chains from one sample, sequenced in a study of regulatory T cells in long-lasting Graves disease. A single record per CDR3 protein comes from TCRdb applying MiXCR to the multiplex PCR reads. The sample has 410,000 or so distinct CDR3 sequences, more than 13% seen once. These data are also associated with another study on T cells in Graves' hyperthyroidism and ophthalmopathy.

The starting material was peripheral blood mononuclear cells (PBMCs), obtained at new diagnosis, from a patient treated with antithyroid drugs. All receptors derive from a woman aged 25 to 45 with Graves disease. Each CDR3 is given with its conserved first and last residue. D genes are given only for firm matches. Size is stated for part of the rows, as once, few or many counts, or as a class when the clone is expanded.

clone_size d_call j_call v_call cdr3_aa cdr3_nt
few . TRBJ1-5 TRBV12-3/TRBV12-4 CASSLKVRQANQPQHF TGTGCCAGCAGTTTAAAGGTGAGACAAGCGAATCAGCCCCAGCATTTT
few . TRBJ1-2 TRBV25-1 CASSELSQESNYGYTF TGTGCCAGCAGTGAATTATCTCAGGAGTCTAACTATGGCTACACCTTC
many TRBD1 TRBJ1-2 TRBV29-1 CSTNRGDYGYTF TGCAGCACTAACAGGGGGGACTATGGCTACACCTTC
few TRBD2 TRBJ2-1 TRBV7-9 CASRGLGREAGNEQFF TGTGCCAGCAGGGGCCTGGGGCGGGAGGCGGGCAATGAGCAGTTCTTC
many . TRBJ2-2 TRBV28 CASSFRDEYTGELFF TGTGCCAGCAGTTTCCGGGACGAATACACCGGGGAGCTGTTTTTT
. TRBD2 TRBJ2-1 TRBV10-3 CAISESLTSGSNEQFF TGCGCCATCAGTGAGTCTCTGACTAGCGGGAGTAATGAGCAGTTCTTC
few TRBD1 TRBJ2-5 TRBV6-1 CASSADRGVLQETQYF TGTGCCAGCAGTGCGGACAGGGGTGTGCTACAAGAGACCCAGTACTTC
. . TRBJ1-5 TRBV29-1 CSVADGGGSNQPQHF TGCAGCGTGGCCGACGGAGGAGGGAGCAATCAGCCCCAGCATTTT
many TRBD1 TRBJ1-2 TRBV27 CASRQGAVNYGYTF TGTGCCAGCAGACAGGGGGCGGTTAACTATGGCTACACCTTC
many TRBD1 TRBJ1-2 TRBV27 CASSFRTGYGYTF TGTGCCAGCAGTTTCCGGACAGGGTATGGCTACACCTTC
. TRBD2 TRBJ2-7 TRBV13 CASSLALGTSGYEQYF TGTGCCAGCAGCTTAGCCCTCGGGACTAGCGGATACGAGCAGTACTTC
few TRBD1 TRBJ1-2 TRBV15 CATSRDPGTGDGYTF TGTGCCACCAGCAGAGATCCAGGAACAGGGGATGGCTACACCTTC
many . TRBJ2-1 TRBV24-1 CATSDPRGRVNYNEQFF TGTGCCACCAGTGACCCCCGAGGGCGGGTGAACTACAATGAGCAGTTCTTC
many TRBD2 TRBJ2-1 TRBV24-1 CATSEKTSGRHNEQFF TGTGCCACCAGTGAAAAGACTAGCGGGAGGCACAATGAGCAGTTCTTC
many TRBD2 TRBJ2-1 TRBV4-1 CASSQTSGSNEQFF TGTGCCAGCAGCCAGACTAGCGGGAGTAATGAGCAGTTCTTC
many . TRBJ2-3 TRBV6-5 CASSYPSDGGTDTQYF TGTGCCAGCAGTTACCCCTCGGACGGAGGCACAGATACGCAGTATTTT
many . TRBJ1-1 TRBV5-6 CASSLDREELF TGTGCCAGCAGCTTGGACCGGGAAGAACTCTTT
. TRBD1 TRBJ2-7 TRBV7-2 CASSFTGTGSSYEQYF TGTGCCAGCAGCTTCACCGGGACAGGGAGCTCCTACGAGCAGTACTTC
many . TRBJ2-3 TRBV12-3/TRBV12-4 CASSPQDSPLSTDTQYF TGTGCCAGCAGCCCCCAGGATAGCCCGCTATCCACAGATACGCAGTATTTT
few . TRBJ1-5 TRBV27 CASRSGYSNQPQHF TGTGCCAGCAGGTCAGGATATAGCAATCAGCCCCAGCATTTT
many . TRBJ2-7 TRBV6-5 CASSYGGGVYEQYF TGTGCCAGCAGTTACGGGGGGGGCGTTTACGAGCAGTACTTC
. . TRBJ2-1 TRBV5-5 CASSLVVGQDYNEQFF TGTGCCAGCAGCTTGGTGGTTGGGCAAGATTACAATGAGCAGTTCTTC
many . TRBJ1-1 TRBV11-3 CASSPRPRHTEAFF TGTGCCAGCAGCCCTCGACCGCGGCACACTGAAGCTTTCTTT
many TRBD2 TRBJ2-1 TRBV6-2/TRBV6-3 CASRGSGRVVFDEQFF TGTGCCAGCAGAGGTAGCGGGAGGGTAGTGTTCGATGAGCAGTTCTTC
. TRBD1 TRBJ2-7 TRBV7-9 CASSLGQGLEQYF TGTGCCAGCAGCTTAGGACAGGGGCTTGAGCAGTACTTC
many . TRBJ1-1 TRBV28 CASPPLQGMNTEAFF TGTGCCAGCCCCCCATTGCAGGGGATGAACACTGAAGCTTTCTTT
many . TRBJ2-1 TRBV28 CASSSGLSYNEQFF TGTGCCAGCAGTTCTGGACTTTCCTACAATGAGCAGTTCTTC
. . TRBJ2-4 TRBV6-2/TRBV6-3 CASSAPLGKNIQYF TGTGCCAGCAGTGCACCCTTAGGCAAAAACATTCAGTACTTC